The next 10 T cell receptor beta chains were all read from a single sample in a study of metastatic and nonmetastatic thyroid tumors. Thyroid surgery had not been preceded by any treatment in any patient. TCRdb re-processed the PCR reads through MiXCR. The data show 20,000 to 25,000 clones, around 19% seen once. The sequencing sample was made of blood. The receptors were sampled from a female donor with papillary thyroid cancer or a benign thyroid nodule (not recorded which). Some clones in this sample may be carry-over from other donors' samples.

This clone was found many times. V gene TRBV30 combines with J gene TRBJ1-4; TRBD1 is a possible D gene (5 bases). Trimming cost V 3 bases and J 3 bases, with 8 bases left between them. Germline V gene lookup returns CDR1 GTSNPN and CDR2 SVGIG (reference sequence). The CDR3 has 13 amino acids. The CDR3 reads CAWRGDANEKLFF. As DNA, the CDR3 is TGTGCCTGGAGAGGGGACGCTAATGAAAAACTGTTTTTT. The full variable domain, rest sourced from reference TRBV30 and TRBJ1-4, is SQTIHQWPATLVQPVGSPLSLECTVEGTSNPNLYWYRQAAGRGLQLLFYSVGIGQISSEVPQNLSASRPQDRQFILSSKKLLLSDSGFYLCAWRGDANEKLFFGSGTQLSVL.

J is TRBJ2-7 and V is TRBV4-1; D possibly matches TRBD1 or TRBD2 (8 bases each). The CDR3 covers 14 residues. The V and J ends lost 4 bases and 3 bases respectively, with 13 bases between them. The germline V gene has CDR1 MGHRA and CDR2 YSYEKL. CDR3 in amino acids: CASSRQGTSYEQYF. The CDR3 nucleotides read TGCGCCAGCAGCCGACAGGGGACTAGCTACGAGCAGTACTTC.

At least ten counts were recorded for this clone. This rearrangement joins TRBV18 to TRBJ2-1; D ambiguous. Trimming shortened V by 4 bases and J by 5 bases, and 12 bases separated the two germline ends. The CDR3 is 14 residues long. The germline CDR1 and CDR2 sequences are KGHSH and LQKENI. CDR3 protein: CASSLSPPNNEQFF. DNA for the CDR3: TGTGCCAGCTCACTGTCGCCCCCCAACAATGAGCAGTTCTTC. Full variable domain (outside the CDR3, taken from reference TRBV18 and TRBJ2-1): NAGVMQNPRHLVRRRGQEARLRCSPMKGHSHVYWYRQLPEEGLKFMVYLQKENIIDESGMPKERFSAEFPKEGPSILRIQQVVRGDSAAYFCASSLSPPNNEQFFGPGTRLTVL.

The V call is TRBV11-2, the J call TRBJ2-1; 11 bases are shared with TRBD2. This CDR3 is 16 amino acids long. Germline assignment: CDR1 SGHAT and CDR2 FQNNGV. The ends lost 5 bases at V and 5 bases at J; junction bases unmatched: 8. The CDR3 is CASSPSSGRVDNEQFF. For the CDR3, the DNA is TGTGCCAGCAGCCCAAGTAGCGGGAGGGTGGACAATGAGCAGTTCTTC.

This clone was counted many times. This chain uses TRBV20-1 with TRBJ2-4; 8 bases align to TRBD1. Unmatched junction bases numbered 7, after V lost 4 bases and J lost 2 bases. The CDR3 covers 15 residues. Germline CDR1 is DFQATT and CDR2 is SNEGSKA (reference sequence). This CDR3 reads CSAKPGQVTKNIQYF. The CDR3 DNA sequence: TGCAGTGCTAAGCCGGGACAGGTGACCAAAAACATTCAGTACTTC.

By sample fraction, this clone is medium-sized (0.01 to 0.1%). The chain employs TRBV12-3 or TRBV12-4 and TRBJ1-3; 10 bases are a match to TRBD1. CDR3 length: 16 amino acids. V lost 5 bases, J lost 1 base, and 5 bases stayed unmatched. CDR3 sequence reads: CASSPGDRGSGNTIYF. CDR3 coding DNA: TGTGCCAGCAGTCCCGGGGACAGGGGTTCTGGAAACACCATATATTTT.

This clone appeared many times. The chain couples TRBV20-1 to TRBJ2-7, with D possibly being TRBD1 (5 bases). The germline gives CDR1 DFQATT, CDR2 SNEGSKA (reference sequence). This CDR3 has 13 residues. V lost 5 bases, J lost 1 base, and 12 bases lay in between. The CDR3 reads CSAGSGRSYEQYF. The CDR3 DNA reads as TGCAGTGCTGGGTCAGGGCGGTCCTACGAGCAGTACTTC.

This clone was detected a few times. The missing conserved phenylalanine or tryptophan at the end of this CDR3 makes a read error likely. This rearrangement joins TRBV2 to TRBJ2-7, with no clear D. CDR1 and CDR2 from the germline V gene are SNHLY and FYNNEI. The CDR3 covers 14 residues. CDR3 sequence: CASSEVYSSYEQYL. For the CDR3, the DNA is TGTGCCAGCAGCGAAGTCTACAGCTCCTACGAGCAGTACTTA.

The sample holds many counts of this clone. This rearrangement joins TRBV30 to TRBJ2-1; 7 bases are shared with TRBD2. Germline CDR1 is GTSNPN and CDR2 is SVGIG (reference sequence). The V and J ends lost 2 bases and 3 bases, in that order; junction bases with no gene match: 4. CDR3 size: 14 residues. CDR3 loop: CAWSSKRGYNEQFF. The CDR3 DNA sequence: TGTGCCTGGAGTTCCAAGCGGGGCTACAATGAGCAGTTCTTC.

This clone was counted at least ten times. Other DNA variants within this sample encode the same CDR3. The CDR3, as DNA: TGCGCCAGCAGCTTGGGGGCCGGGACAGGGGCGTCTGGCTACACCTTC. Translated, it gives CASSLGAGTGASGYTF. V usage is TRBV5-1 and J usage is TRBJ1-2; the match to TRBD1 covers 10 bases. J lost 7 bases, V lost 0 bases, and 9 bases had no gene match. In germline, CDR1 is SGHRS, CDR2 YFSETQ. The CDR3 is made up of 16 amino acids.